The table lists the clone carrying this TCR beta chain with a few counts. Its antigen is still unknown. Different DNA sequences within this sample yield the same CDR3. This entry belongs to a study of beta chain features in type 1 diabetes. Study-level results: More deletions and fewer insertions at VDJ junctions were seen in type 1 diabetes patients. Within patients, naive, central memory and Treg TCRB repertoires seemed more similar than within healthy donors. Among all four CD4+ subsets, Type 1 diabetes patients had TCRB CDR3s that were moderately but significantly shorter.

Of the isolated RNA, all was reverse transcribed, and so the sequenced material was expressed TCRB transcripts. The data were produced by immunoSEQ multiplex PCR, yet TCRdb's version contains in-frame clones alone and is incomplete. Of hundreds of thousands of clones listed, over 12% are singletons. Trimming removed 6 bases at V and 3 bases at J, with 2 bases between. Germline V gene sequence: CDR1 SQVTM, CDR2 ANQGSEA. The CDR3 has 9 residues. The TCR sequence derives from a man between 18 and 29 years old with type 1 diabetes. Sequenced material: naive CD4+ T cells from blood. V gene TRBV29-1 combines with J gene TRBJ1-1; D not certain. The CDR3 coding sequence is TGCAGCGTAGACACTGAAGCTTTCTTT. Translation: CSVDTEAFF.